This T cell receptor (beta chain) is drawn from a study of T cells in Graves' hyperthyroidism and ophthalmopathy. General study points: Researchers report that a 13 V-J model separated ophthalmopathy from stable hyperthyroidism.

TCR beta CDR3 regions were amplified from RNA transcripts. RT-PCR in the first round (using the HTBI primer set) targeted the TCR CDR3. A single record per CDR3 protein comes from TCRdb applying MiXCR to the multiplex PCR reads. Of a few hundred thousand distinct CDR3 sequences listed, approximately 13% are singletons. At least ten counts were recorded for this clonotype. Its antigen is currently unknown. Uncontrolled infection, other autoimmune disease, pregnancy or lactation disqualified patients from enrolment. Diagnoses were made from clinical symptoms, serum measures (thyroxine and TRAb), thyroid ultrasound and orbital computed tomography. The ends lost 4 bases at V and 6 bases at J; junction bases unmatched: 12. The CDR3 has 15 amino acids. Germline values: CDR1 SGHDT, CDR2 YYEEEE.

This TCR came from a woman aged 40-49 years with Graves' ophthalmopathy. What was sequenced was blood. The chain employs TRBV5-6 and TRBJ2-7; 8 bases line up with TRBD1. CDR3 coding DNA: TGTGCCAGCAGCCCAATCGAGGACAGGGTGGGCGAGCAGTACTTC. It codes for CASSPIEDRVGEQYF.